One and the same sample provided the 30 T cell receptor beta chains below, sequenced in a study of cytomegalovirus exposure and HLA in healthy donors. The PCR had 60 Vbeta and 13 Jbeta primers. TCRdb keeps only in-frame clones here, not all; method: immunoSEQ multiplex PCR. The sample yields about 82,000 clones, around 79% seen once. Specimen: PBMCs. Source of these receptors: a human donor in good health.

This clone came up a few times. V is TRBV18 and J is TRBJ2-5; D may be TRBD2 (6 bases). The CDR3 loop spans 14 amino acids. Germline loops: CDR1 KGHSH, CDR2 LQKENI. The ends were cut back, 0 bases at V and 5 bases at J, with 10 bases in the middle. CDR3 nucleotides: TGTGCCAGCTCACCACCGGAGGGTAGTGAGACCCAGTACTTC. This sequence encodes CASSPPEGSETQYF.

The chain has TRBV6-1 and TRBJ2-1, with 7 bases matching TRBD1. V dropped 7 bases and J dropped 1; count of bases not matched to a gene: 4. The CDR3 is 14 amino acids. Germline assignment: CDR1 MNHNS and CDR2 SASEGT. The CDR3 loop reads CASKPQGSYNEQFF. CDR3 coding DNA: TGTGCCAGCAAACCACAGGGGTCCTACAATGAGCAGTTCTTC.

The chain has TRBV19 and TRBJ2-7; TRBD1 agrees at 8 bases. V shed 6 bases, J shed 3 bases, and the junction held 10 bases outside the gene matches. Germline CDR1 and CDR2: LNHDA and SQIVND (reference sequence). The CDR3 covers 15 residues. CDR3 loop: CASSFDPGQDYEQYF. CDR3 bases: TGTGCCAGTAGCTTCGATCCGGGACAGGACTACGAGCAGTACTTC.

The chain is built from TRBV15 and TRBJ2-2; 8 nucleotides match TRBD1. V gave up 0 bases and J gave up 7 bases; unmatched junction bases: 4. The germline V gene encodes CDR1 LNHNV and CDR2 YYDKDF (reference sequence). The CDR3 consists of 15 residues. CDR3 protein: CATSRDRGQDGELFF. The CDR3 DNA sequence: TGTGCCACCAGCAGAGACAGGGGGCAAGACGGGGAGCTGTTTTTT.

This clone is a singleton in its sample. Its ends do not fully match the called genes, so a read error is possible. The chain employs TRBV6-1 and TRBJ1-5; the D gene is possibly TRBD1 (5 bases). This CDR3 spans 13 amino acids. Germline V gives CDR1 MNHNS, CDR2 SASEGT. The CDR3 loop is CATSTVVYQPQNF. The CDR3 DNA reads as TGTGCCACCTCGACAGTAGTTTATCAGCCCCAGAATTTT.

Only one count was recorded for this clone. The chain carries TRBV30 and TRBJ1-5, with 8 bases identical to TRBD1. V gave up 5 bases and J gave up 3 bases; unmatched junction bases: 6. The germline V gene encodes CDR1 GTSNPN and CDR2 SVGIG (reference sequence). CDR3 length: 14 amino acids. CDR3 loop: CAWSTGVNNQPQHF. The CDR3, as DNA: TGTGCCTGGTCGACAGGGGTCAACAATCAGCCCCAGCATTTT. Based on the CDR3 plus reference TRBV30 and TRBJ1-5, the full variable domain is SQTIHQWPATLVQPVGSPLSLECTVEGTSNPNLYWYRQAAGRGLQLLFYSVGIGQISSEVPQNLSASRPQDRQFILSSKKLLLSDSGFYLCAWSTGVNNQPQHFGDGTRLSIL.

V gene TRBV5-1 combines with J gene TRBJ2-2, with 9 bases aligning to TRBD1. V trimming: 3 bases; J trimming: 5 bases; junction bases outside the gene matches: 5. CDR1 SGHRS and CDR2 YFSETQ come from the germline V gene. There are 15 residues in the CDR3. CDR3 residues: CASSSGQGRTGELFF. CDR3 nucleotides: TGCGCCAGCAGCTCCGGACAGGGGCGGACCGGGGAGCTGTTTTTT.

By share, this clone counts as medium-sized. The chain has TRBV6-5 and TRBJ2-3; D possibly corresponds to TRBD2 (5 bases). V was cut by 6 bases and J by 1 base, with 14 bases left in between. The CDR3 consists of 15 residues. Germline V gene data show CDR1 as MNHEY and CDR2 as SVGAGI. CDR3 in amino acids: CASSFGMSGTDTQYF. The DNA of the CDR3 is TGTGCCAGCAGCTTCGGGATGTCGGGCACAGATACGCAGTATTTT.

This chain uses TRBV9 with TRBJ2-1; TRBD1 matches at 7 bases. Looked up from germline, CDR1 is SGDLS and CDR2 is YYNGEE. J was trimmed by 2 bases and V by 4 bases; bases with no gene match: 6. This CDR3 contains 15 residues. The CDR3 DNA reads as TGTGCCAGCAGCCCCTGGACAGGAACCTACAATGAGCAGTTCTTC. It translates to CASSPWTGTYNEQFF.

By share of the sample, this clone is medium-sized. The genes are TRBV10-3 and TRBJ2-1; possibly TRBD1 for D (6 bases). V gave up 3 bases and J gave up 3 bases, with 12 bases separating them. Germline V CDR1 and CDR2: ENHRY, SYGVKD. The CDR3 has 15 amino acids. CDR3 loop: CAISDRDKLYNEQFF. For the CDR3, the DNA is TGTGCCATCAGTGACCGGGACAAACTCTACAATGAGCAGTTCTTC.

The chain uses TRBV7-9 and TRBJ2-5, with D possibly TRBD1 on 7 matching bases. This CDR3 is built from 15 residues. Trimming removed 4 bases from V and 5 bases from J, with 17 bases in between. Germline V gene sequence: CDR1 SEHNR, CDR2 FQNEAQ (reference sequence). The CDR3 DNA follows: TGTGCCAGCAGCTCAGGCGGGACAGTCAGCGAGACCCAGTACTTC. Translating it yields CASSSGGTVSETQYF.

The table lists this clone with a few counts. The chain has TRBV27 and TRBJ1-6; 7 positions agree with TRBD1. Germline CDR1 reads MNHEY; CDR2 reads SMNVEV (reference sequence). Trimming removed 8 bases from V and 13 bases from J; junction bases left unmatched: 14. The CDR3 has 14 amino acids. CDR3 protein: CASGLGQRGVPLHF. In nucleotides, the CDR3 is TGTGCCAGCGGGCTGGGACAGCGGGGGGTGCCCCTCCACTTT.

This chain uses TRBV10-3 with TRBJ2-3; D may be TRBD1 (6 bases). This CDR3 spans 14 amino acids. Germline-derived CDR1 and CDR2 are ENHRY and SYGVKD. The V end lost 2 bases, the J end lost 4 bases, and 10 bases lay between the germline ends. In DNA, the CDR3 is TGTGCCATCAGTGAGACAGGGCTGGCAGATACGCAGTATTTT. This translates into CAISETGLADTQYF.

This chain links TRBV15 with TRBJ1-2; TRBD1 is a possible D gene (5 bases). There are 14 residues in the CDR3. CDR1 and CDR2 from the germline V gene are LNHNV and YYDKDF (reference sequence). Trimming shortened V by 3 bases and J by 3 bases, and 11 bases separated the two germline ends. Here the CDR3 DNA reads TGTGCCACCAGCAGTAGGAGGGACGACTATGGCTACACCTTC. Translating it yields CATSSRRDDYGYTF. Looking up the rest from reference TRBV15 and TRBJ1-2 gives the full variable domain: DAMVIQNPRYQVTQFGKPVTLSCSQTLNHNVMYWYQQKSSQAPKLLFHYYDKDFNNEADTPDNFQSRRPNTSFCFLDIRSPGLGDTAMYLCATSSRRDDYGYTFGSGTRLTVV.

This clone was detected once. This chain joins TRBV19 and TRBJ1-5; TRBD1 is a possible D gene (6 bases). Germline values: CDR1 LNHDA, CDR2 SQIVND (reference sequence). CDR3 length equals 15 residues. The V gene lost 1 base and the J gene lost 5 bases, with 12 bases spanning the gap. The CDR3 bases are TGTGCCAGTAGTATAGGGACAGCCTTTGATCAGCCCCAGCATTTT. Translating gives CASSIGTAFDQPQHF. The full variable domain, its missing parts supplied by reference TRBV19 and TRBJ1-5, is DGGITQSPKYLFRKEGQNVTLSCEQNLNHDAMYWYRQDPGQGLRLIYYSQIVNDFQKGDIAEGYSVSREKKESFPLTVTSAQKNPTAFYLCASSIGTAFDQPQHFGDGTRLSIL.

The rearrangement uses TRBV6-6 and TRBJ2-7; 8 bases align to TRBD1. This CDR3 region has 14 residues. V gave up 6 bases and J gave up 0 bases; unmatched junction bases: 4. Per germline, CDR1 MNHNY and CDR2 SVGAGI (reference sequence). The CDR3 is CASRRQGNSYEQYF. Here the CDR3 DNA reads TGTGCCAGCAGGCGACAGGGGAACTCCTACGAGCAGTACTTC.

This sequence joins TRBV7-8 and TRBJ2-7; D is possibly TRBD1 (5 bases). Trimming removed 1 base from V and 3 bases from J, with 16 bases in between. Looked up from germline, CDR1 is SGHVS and CDR2 is FQNEAQ. The CDR3 is made up of 16 amino acids. CDR3 nucleotides: TGTGCCAGCAGCTTAGGAACGCTCAATCAGGGCTACGAGCAGTACTTC. Its translation: CASSLGTLNQGYEQYF.

This chain uses TRBV10-2 with TRBJ2-1; 9 nucleotides line up with TRBD1. Germline V gives CDR1 WSHSY, CDR2 SAAADI. The CDR3 is 15 amino acids. J was trimmed by 3 bases and V by 4 bases; bases with no gene match: 4. CDR3 DNA: TGCGCCAGCAGTGGGGGGACAGGGCTCTACAATGAGCAGTTCTTC. It is translated as CASSGGTGLYNEQFF.

This clone was recorded a few times. The rearrangement joins TRBV14 to TRBJ1-2, with D perhaps matching TRBD1 (6 bases). V was trimmed by 4 bases and J by 4 bases, leaving 10 bases between them. From germline, CDR1 is SGHDN and CDR2 FVKESK. CDR3 length: 13 residues. CDR3 coding DNA: TGTGCCAGCAGCCGCGGACAGACCTATGGCTACACCTTC. Its protein is CASSRGQTYGYTF.

The V gene is TRBV14, the J gene TRBJ1-2; D perhaps matches TRBD1 (6 bases). Trimming cost V 1 base and J 4 bases, with 10 bases left between them. The CDR3 covers 14 residues. Germline values: CDR1 SGHDN, CDR2 FVKESK. The CDR3 DNA reads as TGTGCCAGCAGCCAAGCACAGGGTGTCTATGGCTACACCTTC. Translated: CASSQAQGVYGYTF.

Worth noting for this clone: This CDR3 is also generated by other DNA sequences in the sample. The chain is built from TRBV5-1 and TRBJ1-1, with D perhaps TRBD1 (6 bases). V gave up 0 bases and J gave up 2 bases, with 8 bases separating them. Germline V gene lookup returns CDR1 SGHRS and CDR2 YFSETQ. The CDR3 covers 14 residues. CDR3 DNA: TGCGCCAGCAGCTTGGAGGGGGTAAACACTGAAGCTTTCTTT. Amino acids: CASSLEGVNTEAFF.

CDR3 DNA: TGTGCCAGCAGACGCCGGGACAGGAATTCACCCCTCCACTTT. Translating it yields CASRRRDRNSPLHF. The chain couples TRBV6-1 to TRBJ1-6; 8 positions match TRBD1. This CDR3 has 14 residues. Germline V gene lookup returns CDR1 MNHNS and CDR2 SASEGT. The trim removed 6 bases at V and 7 bases at J, leaving 5 bases unmatched.

The chain recombines TRBV5-4 with TRBJ2-5, with 8 bases identical to TRBD1. V trimming: 3 bases; J trimming: 14 bases; junction bases outside the gene matches: 18. Germline assignment: CDR1 SGHNT and CDR2 YYREEE (reference sequence). The CDR3 sequence is 15 residues long. CDR3 nucleotide sequence: TGTGCCAGCAGCTCGTCCGGGACAGGCAGAGGTTCGAAATACTTC. Translated, it gives CASSSSGTGRGSKYF.

The chain couples TRBV4-3 to TRBJ2-3, with 9 positions matching TRBD2. CDR3 length equals 18 residues. Looked up from germline, CDR1 is LGHNA and CDR2 is YSLEER. Losses at the gene ends were 4 bases for V and 0 bases for J; bases not matched to a gene: 11. This chain's CDR3 is CASSRLPKTSGSTDTQYF. CDR3 bases: TGCGCCAGCAGCCGCCTCCCAAAGACTAGCGGTAGCACAGATACGCAGTATTTT.

The chain is built from TRBV4-1 and TRBJ1-4; the D gene is possibly TRBD1 (5 bases). The germline CDR1 and CDR2 sequences are MGHRA and YSYEKL. V was shortened by 4 bases and J by 6 bases, with 15 bases between the two germline ends. This CDR3 contains 15 residues. The CDR3 nucleotides read TGCGCCAGCAGCCTCCCGACAGCCGCGCATGAAAAACTGTTTTTT. Its protein product is CASSLPTAAHEKLFF.

This clone was seen a handful of times. This chain joins TRBV2 and TRBJ1-2; 7 bases fit TRBD1. Germline assignment: CDR1 SNHLY and CDR2 FYNNEI. The CDR3 covers 14 residues. J gave up 8 bases and V 7 bases, and 13 bases lay outside the gene matches. CDR3 in amino acids: CASIRVDRSMGYTF. Here the CDR3 DNA reads TGTGCCAGCATTCGGGTGGACAGGTCTATGGGCTACACCTTC.

In DNA form, the CDR3 reads TGTGCCAGCAGCCTGGACAGGGATTACTACGAGCAGTACTTC. Protein product: CASSLDRDYYEQYF. The chain has TRBV6-5 and TRBJ2-7; 8 bases agree with TRBD1. Germline assignment: CDR1 MNHEY and CDR2 SVGAGI. CDR3 length: 14 residues. Trimming removed 6 bases from V and 3 bases from J; junction bases left unmatched: 7.

The DNA for the CDR3 is TGTGCCAGTAGTATAGGGGACATACTCTCAGAGACGGGAAATCAGCCCCAGCATTTT. Translated, it gives CASSIGDILSETGNQPQHF. The chain combines TRBV19 with TRBJ1-5; weak D call: TRBD1 (6 bases). The CDR3 has 19 amino acids. The V gene's germline CDR1 is LNHDA and CDR2 SQIVND (reference sequence). Between the trimmed V and J ends, which lost 1 base and 4 bases, there was a span of 23 bases. The entire variable domain, with the rest obtained from reference TRBV19 and TRBJ1-5, is as follows: DGGITQSPKYLFRKEGQNVTLSCEQNLNHDAMYWYRQDPGQGLRLIYYSQIVNDFQKGDIAEGYSVSREKKESFPLTVTSAQKNPTAFYLCASSIGDILSETGNQPQHFGDGTRLSIL.

CDR3 region: CASSYQGGRGGGLADTQYF. The CDR3 DNA sequence: TGTGCCAGCAGCTACCAAGGGGGGCGGGGGGGCGGATTGGCAGATACGCAGTATTTT. This chain links TRBV9 with TRBJ2-3; 9 bases are shared with TRBD2. Per germline, CDR1 SGDLS and CDR2 YYNGEE. There are 19 residues in the CDR3. V dropped 4 bases and J dropped 4; count of bases not matched to a gene: 19.

J is TRBJ1-2 and V is TRBV6-5, with D possibly matching TRBD1 (6 bases). The germline V gene has CDR1 MNHEY and CDR2 SVGAGI. With 0 bases removed from V and 5 bases from J, the gap between germline ends came to 16 bases. The CDR3 spans 16 residues. The CDR3 here is CASSYSTGPDLYGYTF. DNA for the CDR3: TGTGCCAGCAGTTACTCCACAGGGCCGGATCTTTATGGCTACACCTTC.